This entry describes one TCR beta chain. The source of the sample is a study of blood T cell repertoires in COVID-19. Looking at the study overall: Specimens from acute and convalescent COVID-19 originated in the United States, Italy and Spain. In each case, the material was cDNA or gDNA derived from T cells, B-cell-depleted T cells, or PBMCs.

As processed by the authors: Estimates of nucleated cell counts were drawn from the amplification of reference gene primers. The assay was immunoSEQ multiplex PCR, and TCRdb's table has in-frame clones only and misses some. V and J calls and clone size are given by that table; D and trimming were obtained from the DNA. The sample has 110,000 to 150,000 clones; roughly three quarters are singletons. Per germline, CDR1 MGHDK and CDR2 SYGVNS. CDR3 length: 14 amino acids. Trimming left V 1 base short and J 6 bases short, with 12 bases between. Input material: peripheral blood. The genes are TRBV25-1 and TRBJ1-1; no reliable D call. This TCR came from a man aged 60-69 years with acute or convalescent COVID-19. The CDR3 coding sequence is TGTGCCAGCAGTGAATTGTCCCGGGTTGCTGAAGCTTTCTTT. Translation: CASSELSRVAEAFF.